A selection of T cell receptor beta chains follows, all from one sample in a study of radiation and T cells in renal cell carcinoma. Generated by immunoSEQ multiplex PCR, the TCRdb table keeps only in-frame clones and is missing some. The table lists more than 120,000 clones, less than 90% of them singletons. Sequencing used blood, obtained from a patient whose treatment included radiotherapy and nephrectomy. The receptors here all came from a woman aged 45-59 years with renal cell carcinoma. The CDR3 runs from the conserved cysteine through the conserved F or W. A D gene is named only where the DNA matches it firmly. A clone size is listed for some rows: how often the clone was seen (once, few, many), or a class if it is expanded.

v_call	clone_size	d_call	j_call	cdr3_aa	cdr3_nt
TRBV27	.	.	TRBJ1-5	CASSFQAEGPQHF	TGTGCCAGCAGTTTTCAGGCCGAGGGGCCCCAGCATTTT
TRBV4-2	.	TRBD1	TRBJ1-1	CASSRAGQGAEAFF	TGTGCCAGCAGCCGAGCGGGACAGGGGGCTGAAGCTTTCTTT
TRBV4-1	.	.	TRBJ2-2	CASSQRDRNTGELFF	TGCGCCAGCAGCCAGAGGGACCGGAACACCGGGGAGCTGTTTTTT
TRBV19	.	.	TRBJ2-4	CASSPEKNIQYF	TGTGCCAGTAGCCCAGAGAAAAACATTCAGTACTTC
TRBV5-4	.	.	TRBJ1-6	CASSLAVMSALHF	TGTGCCAGCAGCTTGGCGGTTATGTCAGCCCTCCACTTT
TRBV18	.	.	TRBJ2-5	CASSPLAGVRETQYF	TGTGCCAGCTCACCACTGGCAGGAGTCAGAGAGACCCAGTACTTC
TRBV6-4	.	TRBD2	TRBJ2-7	CASSDSHGGFTYEQYF	TGTGCCAGCAGTGACTCACACGGGGGGTTCACCTACGAGCAGTACTTC
TRBV19	once	.	TRBJ1-1	CASSRAMNTEAFF	TGTGCCAGTAGTAGGGCTATGAACACTGAAGCTTTCTTT
TRBV19	.	.	TRBJ2-2	CASSIVGGHTGELFF	TGTGCCAGTAGTATAGTGGGGGGACACACCGGGGAGCTGTTTTTT
TRBV6-1	.	.	TRBJ1-5	CAINWGRGSNQPQHF	TGTGCCATCAATTGGGGAAGGGGTAGCAATCAGCCCCAGCATTTT
TRBV7-3	.	.	TRBJ2-3	CASSPSGEDTQYF	TGTGCCAGCAGCCCCTCGGGGGAAGATACGCAGTATTTT
TRBV2	once	.	TRBJ2-7	CASNLDRENYEQYF	TGTGCCAGCAATTTGGACAGAGAGAACTACGAGCAGTACTTC
TRBV2	.	TRBD1	TRBJ2-1	CASSATGGGYNEQFF	TGTGCCAGCAGCGCCACAGGGGGCGGCTACAATGAGCAGTTCTTC
TRBV28	.	TRBD1	TRBJ2-3	CASRTGGSTDTQYF	TGTGCCAGCAGGACAGGGGGTAGCACAGATACGCAGTATTTT
TRBV28	few	.	TRBJ1-4	CASSSVGRAGEKLFF	TGTGCCAGCAGTTCGGTTGGACGGGCAGGGGAAAAACTGTTTTTT
TRBV2	.	.	TRBJ2-1	CASKKGSGGRAEQFF	TGTGCCAGCAAGAAAGGGTCAGGGGGGCGAGCTGAGCAGTTCTTC
TRBV5-6	.	.	TRBJ2-5	CASSLVYQETQYF	TGTGCCAGCAGCTTGGTTTACCAAGAGACCCAGTACTTC
TRBV4-1	.	.	TRBJ2-6	CASSPDPSSGANVLTF	TGCGCCAGCAGCCCCGATCCGAGCTCTGGGGCCAACGTCCTGACTTTC
TRBV28	few	.	TRBJ1-5	CASSFPTGSNQPQHF	TGTGCCAGCAGTTTTCCAACAGGGTCCAATCAGCCCCAGCATTTT
TRBV10-3	.	.	TRBJ2-3	CAISQNTGGTDTQYF	TGTGCCATCAGTCAAAACACCGGAGGCACAGATACGCAGTATTTT
TRBV7-2	.	.	TRBJ2-5	CASSLGGDRETQYF	TGTGCCAGCAGCTTAGGGGGGGACAGAGAGACCCAGTACTTC
TRBV27	once	.	TRBJ2-3	CASSFHPADTQYF	TGTGCCAGCAGTTTCCACCCCGCAGATACGCAGTATTTT
TRBV5-4	.	TRBD2	TRBJ2-1	CASSPREAGGEQFF	TGTGCCAGCAGCCCCCGGGAGGCGGGCGGAGAGCAGTTCTTC
TRBV11-2	.	.	TRBJ2-2	CASRSDTGELFF	TGTGCCAGCAGGTCGGACACCGGGGAGCTGTTTTTT
TRBV7-2	.	.	TRBJ2-7	CASNKVGGEGYEQYF	TGTGCCAGCAACAAAGTGGGGGGTGAGGGCTACGAGCAGTACTTC
TRBV7-8	.	.	TRBJ1-2	CASTPGSLYGYTF	TGTGCCAGCACCCCGGGGAGTCTCTATGGCTACACCTTC
TRBV5-1	.	.	TRBJ1-5	CASSLDNNQPQHF	TGCGCCAGCAGCTTGGACAACAATCAGCCCCAGCATTTT
TRBV6-6	.	.	TRBJ1-2	CASSYSMSSESYGYTF	TGTGCCAGCAGTTACTCGATGAGTTCCGAGAGCTATGGCTACACCTTC
TRBV25-1	.	.	TRBJ1-1	CASRQDGTTEAFF	TGTGCCAGCAGGCAGGACGGGACCACTGAAGCTTTCTTT
TRBV27	.	.	TRBJ2-3	CASRGGQGQYF	TGTGCCAGCAGGGGGGGGCAGGGGCAGTATTTT
TRBV10-3	.	TRBD1	TRBJ2-3	CAISLDRGAMDTQYF	TGTGCCATCAGTCTGGACAGGGGCGCTATGGATACGCAGTATTTT
TRBV6-4	.	TRBD2	TRBJ2-6	CASSERGGPGANVLTF	TGTGCCAGCAGCGAGAGGGGAGGGCCTGGGGCCAACGTCCTGACTTTC
TRBV28	.	TRBD1	TRBJ1-1	CASSLLDRGPGTEAFF	TGTGCCAGCAGTCTACTCGACAGGGGGCCGGGCACTGAAGCTTTCTTT
TRBV10-2	.	.	TRBJ1-1	CASSDVAGSAEAFF	TGCGCCAGCAGTGATGTGGCCGGGAGCGCTGAAGCTTTCTTT
TRBV6-5	.	TRBD1	TRBJ2-7	CASSSAQGMSPYEQYF	TGTGCCAGCAGTTCAGCACAGGGGATGAGCCCTTACGAGCAGTACTTC
TRBV7-9	.	TRBD1	TRBJ1-4	CASSFQGDEKLFF	TGTGCCAGCAGCTTTCAGGGGGATGAAAAACTGTTTTTT
TRBV27	once	.	TRBJ2-7	CASSLSGYEQYF	TGTGCCAGCAGTTTATCCGGGTACGAGCAGTACTTC
TRBV9	.	.	TRBJ1-2	CASSVAHSLRGYGYTF	TGTGCCAGCAGCGTAGCCCACTCGCTACGGGGCTATGGCTACACCTTC
TRBV5-1	.	.	TRBJ2-2	CASSLAANTGELFF	TGCGCCAGCAGCTTGGCGGCGAACACCGGGGAGCTGTTTTTT
TRBV18	.	.	TRBJ1-4	CASSPGASNEKLFF	TGTGCCAGCTCACCTGGGGCCTCCAATGAAAAACTGTTTTTT
TRBV2	.	TRBD2	TRBJ2-3	CASSGRVAGVQYF	TGTGCCAGCAGTGGACGGGTGGCGGGGGTGCAGTATTTT
TRBV7-9	.	.	TRBJ1-2	CASRSFSNYGYTF	TGTGCCAGCAGGTCGTTTTCGAACTATGGCTACACCTTC
TRBV30	few	.	TRBJ1-1	CAWSTGLLDTEAFF	TGTGCCTGGAGTACAGGGCTACTGGACACTGAAGCTTTCTTT
TRBV5-1	.	.	TRBJ2-5	CASSLAAEETQYF	TGCGCCAGCAGCTTGGCGGCGGAAGAGACCCAGTACTTC
TRBV7-9	.	.	TRBJ1-1	CASSLVPSNTEAFF	TGTGCCAGCAGCTTAGTTCCTTCGAACACTGAAGCTTTCTTT
TRBV4-2	.	.	TRBJ2-2	CASSQTGTAGTGELFF	TGTGCCAGCAGCCAAACCGGGACCGCGGGGACCGGGGAGCTGTTTTTT
TRBV7-2	.	TRBD2	TRBJ2-7	CASSNSPGLAGGSSYEQYF	TGTGCCAGCAGCAATAGTCCGGGACTAGCGGGGGGAAGCTCCTACGAGCAGTACTTC
TRBV2	.	TRBD1	TRBJ2-6	CARGTGPAEANVLTF	TGTGCCAGGGGGACAGGACCTGCAGAGGCCAACGTCCTGACTTTC
TRBV5-4	once	.	TRBJ2-1	CASSPPSPGSLRYEQFF	TGTGCCAGCAGCCCCCCTTCCCCAGGGTCCCTAAGGTATGAGCAGTTCTTC
TRBV29-1	.	TRBD2	TRBJ2-7	CSVGLAGPREQYF	TGCAGCGTGGGACTAGCGGGGCCGCGGGAGCAGTACTTC